This TCR beta chain stems from a study of long-term antiretroviral therapy in people with HIV. Sequencing used immunoSEQ v3.0 at survey level. Sequencing aimed to cover about 35,000-50,000 T-cell genomes per sample. TCRdb's copy holds only in-frame clones and misses some; the assay was immunoSEQ multiplex PCR. Of tens of thousands of clones in the sample, around 82% were seen once. V lost 5 bases and J 2 bases, leaving 11 bases between the germline ends. Germline lookup yields CDR1 LNHDA and CDR2 SQIVND (reference sequence). The CDR3 runs 14 residues. The chain combines TRBV19 with TRBJ2-3, with D hard to call. The clonotype was recovered from a man aged 50-59 years with HIV. This specimen was unsorted PBMCs, taken at the start of antiretroviral therapy. CDR3 nucleotides: TGTGCCAGTAGTGTGGGGATTAACACAGATACGCAGTATTTT. Translated, it gives CASSVGINTDTQYF.